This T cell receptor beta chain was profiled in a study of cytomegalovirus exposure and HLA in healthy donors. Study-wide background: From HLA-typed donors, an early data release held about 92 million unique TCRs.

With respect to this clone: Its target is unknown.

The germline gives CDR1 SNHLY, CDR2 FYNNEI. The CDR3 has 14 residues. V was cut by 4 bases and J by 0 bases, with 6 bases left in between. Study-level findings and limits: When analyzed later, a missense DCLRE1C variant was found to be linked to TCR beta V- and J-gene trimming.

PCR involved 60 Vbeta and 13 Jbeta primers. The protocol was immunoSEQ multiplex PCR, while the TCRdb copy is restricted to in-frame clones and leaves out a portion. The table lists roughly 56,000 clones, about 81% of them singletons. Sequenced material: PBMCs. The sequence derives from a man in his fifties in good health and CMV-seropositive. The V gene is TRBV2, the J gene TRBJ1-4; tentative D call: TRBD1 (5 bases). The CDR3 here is CASSGQSTNEKLFF. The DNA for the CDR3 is TGTGCCAGCAGTGGACAGTCAACTAATGAAAAACTGTTTTTT. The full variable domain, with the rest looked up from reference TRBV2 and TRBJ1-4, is EPEVTQTPSHQVTQMGQEVILRCVPISNHLYFYWYRQILGQKVEFLVSFYNNEISEKSEIFDDQFSVERPDGSNFTLKIRSTKLEDSAMYFCASSGQSTNEKLFFGSGTQLSVL.